The sequence of this T cell receptor beta chain was determined in a study of blood T cell repertoires in COVID-19. Libraries were prepared by immunoSEQ multiplex PCR; TCRdb keeps only in-frame clonotypes and omits some of them. The profile shows 90,000 to 120,000 clones, 85% to 90% of them singletons. The CDR3 covers 15 residues. CDR1 MDHEN and CDR2 SYDVKM come from the germline V gene. V was clipped by 2 bases and J by 5 bases; unmatched bases: 8. The sequence was collected from a human donor in a cohort sampled during active COVID-19. This chain links TRBV28 with TRBJ2-7, with 8 bases aligning to TRBD1. The sample consisted of peripheral blood. The CDR3 is CASSLIRQGHNEQYF. The CDR3 nucleotides read TGTGCCAGCAGTTTAATAAGACAGGGGCATAACGAGCAGTACTTC.